These T cell receptor beta chains were read from a single sample in a study of cytomegalovirus exposure and HLA in healthy donors. Assay used: immunoSEQ multiplex PCR; TCRdb lists only in-frame clones, some missing. Of around 150,000 clones detected, around four fifths appear once; the ten largest clones hold 9% to 10%. The source material was PBMCs. Receptor source: a man between 18 and 35 years old in good health and CMV-seropositive. Each CDR3 is given with its conserved first and last residue. Each record gives: D gene, clone size, J gene, V gene, CDR3 protein, CDR3 DNA. A D gene is named only where the DNA matches it firmly. Size values are once, few and many counts, or a class for expanded clones, and some rows have none.

d_gene: TRBD1
abundance: .
j_gene: TRBJ1-3
v_gene: TRBV13
CDR3aa: CASSFTQGAIIDSGNTIYF
CDR3nt: TGTGCCAGCAGCTTTACACAGGGGGCTATTATTGACTCTGGAAACACCATATATTTT

d_gene: TRBD2
abundance: .
j_gene: TRBJ2-7
v_gene: TRBV4-1
CDR3aa: CASSRQEAGGFYEQYF
CDR3nt: TGCGCCAGCAGCCGGCAAGAGGCGGGAGGTTTCTACGAGCAGTACTTC

d_gene: TRBD1
abundance: few
j_gene: TRBJ1-2
v_gene: TRBV5-4
CDR3aa: CASSLPGQSYGYTF
CDR3nt: TGTGCCAGCAGCTTGCCGGGACAGAGCTATGGCTACACCTTC

d_gene: .
abundance: .
j_gene: TRBJ2-7
v_gene: TRBV7-9
CDR3aa: CASSIGPQGEQYF
CDR3nt: TGTGCCAGCAGTATCGGGCCTCAGGGCGAGCAGTACTTC

d_gene: .
abundance: .
j_gene: TRBJ1-1
v_gene: TRBV28
CDR3aa: CASSPATRGFTEAFF
CDR3nt: TGTGCCAGCAGCCCCGCAACCCGGGGGTTCACTGAAGCTTTCTTT

d_gene: .
abundance: .
j_gene: TRBJ2-5
v_gene: TRBV9
CDR3aa: CASSLEGVAETQYF
CDR3nt: TGTGCCAGCTCGTTGGAAGGGGTGGCTGAGACCCAGTACTTC

d_gene: TRBD2
abundance: .
j_gene: TRBJ2-3
v_gene: TRBV4-1
CDR3aa: CASSHQLAGVGDTQYF
CDR3nt: TGCGCCAGCAGCCACCAACTAGCGGGAGTTGGGGATACGCAGTATTTT

d_gene: TRBD1
abundance: few
j_gene: TRBJ2-7
v_gene: TRBV10-1
CDR3aa: CASSEGQGRDEQYF
CDR3nt: TGCGCCAGCAGTGAGGGACAGGGGAGGGACGAGCAGTACTTC

d_gene: TRBD2
abundance: .
j_gene: TRBJ2-5
v_gene: TRBV7-9
CDR3aa: CASSLGGTSGQETQYF
CDR3nt: TGTGCCAGCAGCTTAGGAGGGACTAGCGGGCAAGAGACCCAGTACTTC

d_gene: .
abundance: .
j_gene: TRBJ2-1
v_gene: TRBV11-2
CDR3aa: CASSLIGNEQFF
CDR3nt: TGTGCCAGCAGCTTAATCGGCAATGAGCAGTTCTTC

d_gene: TRBD1
abundance: .
j_gene: TRBJ1-1
v_gene: TRBV7-9
CDR3aa: CASSSVPGQVRDTEAFF
CDR3nt: TGTGCCAGCAGCTCCGTCCCGGGACAGGTTCGGGACACTGAAGCTTTCTTT

d_gene: TRBD2
abundance: .
j_gene: TRBJ2-1
v_gene: TRBV6-6
CDR3aa: CASSYGLDAYNEQFF
CDR3nt: TGTGCCAGCAGTTACGGACTAGACGCCTACAATGAGCAGTTCTTC

d_gene: .
abundance: few
j_gene: TRBJ1-1
v_gene: TRBV7-9
CDR3aa: CASSHPNAHEAFF
CDR3nt: TGTGCCAGCAGCCATCCTAACGCCCATGAAGCTTTCTTT

d_gene: TRBD2
abundance: .
j_gene: TRBJ2-1
v_gene: TRBV6-5
CDR3aa: CASTPTSGTYNEQFF
CDR3nt: TGTGCCAGCACCCCGACTAGCGGGACTTACAATGAGCAGTTCTTC

d_gene: .
abundance: .
j_gene: TRBJ2-3
v_gene: TRBV9
CDR3aa: CASSVEGHLTDTQYF
CDR3nt: TGTGCCAGCAGCGTAGAGGGACACCTCACAGATACGCAGTATTTT

d_gene: TRBD1
abundance: .
j_gene: TRBJ1-2
v_gene: TRBV23-1
CDR3aa: CASSQRTGKGYTF
CDR3nt: TGCGCCAGCAGTCAAAGGACAGGGAAAGGCTACACCTTC

d_gene: .
abundance: .
j_gene: TRBJ1-2
v_gene: TRBV4-3
CDR3aa: CASSQTTGYGYTF
CDR3nt: TGCGCCAGCAGCCAGACGACAGGATATGGCTACACCTTC

d_gene: TRBD1
abundance: .
j_gene: TRBJ1-1
v_gene: TRBV7-9
CDR3aa: CASSFPGQGADTEAFF
CDR3nt: TGTGCCAGCAGCTTTCCTGGACAGGGGGCCGACACTGAAGCTTTCTTT

d_gene: .
abundance: .
j_gene: TRBJ1-1
v_gene: TRBV29-1
CDR3aa: CSVSGGNTEAFF
CDR3nt: TGCAGCGTATCGGGGGGTAACACTGAAGCTTTCTTT

d_gene: TRBD1
abundance: .
j_gene: TRBJ1-5
v_gene: TRBV30
CDR3aa: CAWSVDRGDQPQHF
CDR3nt: TGTGCCTGGAGTGTAGACAGGGGTGATCAGCCCCAGCATTTT

d_gene: .
abundance: .
j_gene: TRBJ1-4
v_gene: TRBV11-3
CDR3aa: CASSQNWQGWTEKLFF
CDR3nt: TGTGCCAGCAGCCAAAACTGGCAGGGATGGACTGAAAAACTGTTTTTT

d_gene: .
abundance: few
j_gene: TRBJ1-2
v_gene: TRBV6-5
CDR3aa: CASSELEGRDGYTF
CDR3nt: TGTGCCAGCAGTGAACTAGAAGGGAGGGATGGCTACACCTTC